This T cell receptor (beta chain) is from a study of blood T cell repertoires in COVID-19. At the level of the study: The United States, Italy and Spain supplied acute and convalescent COVID-19 samples.

Assay: immunoSEQ multiplex PCR; the TCRdb copy retains only in-frame clones and omits some. The data hold 240,000 or so clones, with about 82% observed a single time. V lost 10 bases and J lost 5, with 17 bases in between. Germline loops: CDR1 MNHEY, CDR2 SVGAGI. This CDR3 region has 13 residues. The chain links TRBV6-5 to TRBJ1-1, with a weak D call TRBD1 (6 bases). The TCR comes from an elderly man with acute or convalescent COVID-19. The sequenced material came from peripheral blood. CDR3 amino acids: CATGGGERTEAFF. The DNA for the CDR3 is TGTGCCACCGGAGGGGGGGAGAGGACTGAAGCTTTCTTT.